This T cell receptor (beta chain) was identified in a study of T cell changes during pregnancy in multiple sclerosis. The CDR3 contains 15 residues. V lost 10 bases to trimming and J lost 4 bases, with 22 bases between them. Germline lookup yields CDR1 SGHTA and CDR2 FQGNSA. Data came from immunoSEQ multiplex PCR; TCRdb stores just in-frame clones and leaves some out. Of about 60,000 clones in the sample, 91% are singletons; the top ten hold about 0.9%. Sequencing was performed on peripheral blood, taken before pregnancy. The receptor's source is a female donor with multiple sclerosis, enrolled in a pregnancy study. The rearrangement joins TRBV7-2 to TRBJ1-2; D possibly corresponds to TRBD1 (5 bases). CDR3 loop: CATLVWGGVSYGYTF. The CDR3 coding sequence is TGTGCCACCCTTGTTTGGGGGGGAGTTAGCTATGGCTACACCTTC.